This T cell receptor (beta chain) was retrieved from a study of PD-1 blockade in classical Hodgkin lymphoma. All patients experienced relapse after autologous stem cell transplantation, and brentuximab vedotin exposure was variable. Study-level results: Diminished baseline TCR diversity has been reported in newly diagnosed patients relative to healthy donors. Patients newly diagnosed and complete responders had comparable baseline diversity. Significant TCR diversity gains by C4D1 occurred in CD4+ but not CD8+ cells. Prior therapy or disease activity may underlie the repertoire differences, whose causes remain undefined.

Data came from immunoSEQ multiplex PCR; TCRdb stores just in-frame clones and leaves some out. The table has 70,000 or so clones, roughly 91% seen once. V lost 7 bases, J lost 3 bases, and 18 bases lay in between. The V gene's germline CDR1 is MNHEY and CDR2 SVGAGI. The CDR3 has 15 amino acids. Concerning this clone itself: Antigen: not known.

The chain employs TRBV6-5 and TRBJ1-1; TRBD1 is a possible D gene (6 bases). This material consisted of peripheral blood mononuclear cells (PBMCs), taken at baseline. This TCR was recovered from a human donor with classical Hodgkin lymphoma. CDR3 region: CASNWIPGEDTEAFF. Written as DNA, the CDR3 is TGTGCCAGCAACTGGATCCCAGGGGAGGACACTGAAGCTTTCTTT.